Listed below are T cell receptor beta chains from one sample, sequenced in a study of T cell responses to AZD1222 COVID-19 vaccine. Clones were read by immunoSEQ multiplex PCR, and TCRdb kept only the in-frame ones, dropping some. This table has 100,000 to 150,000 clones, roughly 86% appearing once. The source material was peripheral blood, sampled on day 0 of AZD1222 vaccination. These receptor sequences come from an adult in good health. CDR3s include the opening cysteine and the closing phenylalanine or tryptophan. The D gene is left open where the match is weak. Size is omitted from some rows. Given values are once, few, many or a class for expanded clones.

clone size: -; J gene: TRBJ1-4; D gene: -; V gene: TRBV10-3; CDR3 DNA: TGTGCCACGACTGCACAAACAACTAATGAAAAACTGTTTTTT; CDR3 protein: CATTAQTTNEKLFF
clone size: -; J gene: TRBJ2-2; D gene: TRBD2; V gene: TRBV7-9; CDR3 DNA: TGTGCCAGCAGCTACCTGGGACTAGCGCTCACCGGGGAGCTGTTTTTT; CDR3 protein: CASSYLGLALTGELFF
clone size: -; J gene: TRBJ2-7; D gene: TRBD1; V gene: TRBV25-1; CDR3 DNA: TGTGCCAGCAGTCCCCAGGGGGTCCCCTACGAGCAGTACTTC; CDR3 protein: CASSPQGVPYEQYF
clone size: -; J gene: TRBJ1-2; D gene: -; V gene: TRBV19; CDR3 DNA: TGTGCCAGTAGTATAGTCCGAATTCGCGGCCGAGTCATAACCGACTATGGCTACACCTTC; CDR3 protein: CASSIVRIRGRVITDYGYTF
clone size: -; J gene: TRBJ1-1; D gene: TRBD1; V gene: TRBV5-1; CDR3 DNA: TGCGCCAGCAGCCTAGGGACAGGCCCCGACACTGAAGCTTTCTTT; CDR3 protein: CASSLGTGPDTEAFF
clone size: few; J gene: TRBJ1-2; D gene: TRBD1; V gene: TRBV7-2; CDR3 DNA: TGTGCCAGCAGCCAGGGACAGGGGCCCGGAGGGGGCTACACCTTC; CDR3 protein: CASSQGQGPGGGYTF
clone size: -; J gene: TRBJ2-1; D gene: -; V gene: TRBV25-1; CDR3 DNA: TGTGCCAGCAGTGAATTCACCCGGTCTGGCCTGGCCGAGCAGTTCTTC; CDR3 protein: CASSEFTRSGLAEQFF
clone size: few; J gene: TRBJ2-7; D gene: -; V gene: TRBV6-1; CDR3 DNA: TGTGCCAGCAGTGAACGAGTAGGGCAGTTTAGTTCCTACGAGCAGTACTTC; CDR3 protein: CASSERVGQFSSYEQYF
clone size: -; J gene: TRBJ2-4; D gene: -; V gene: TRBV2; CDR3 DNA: TGTGCCAGCAGCGAGGGTGGGGGTTGGAACATTCAGTACTTC; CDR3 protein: CASSEGGGWNIQYF
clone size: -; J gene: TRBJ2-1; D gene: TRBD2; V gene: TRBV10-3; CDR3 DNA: TGTGCCATCAGTGAGAGGCTAGCGGGAGGGCTCAATGAGCAGTTCTTC; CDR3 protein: CAISERLAGGLNEQFF
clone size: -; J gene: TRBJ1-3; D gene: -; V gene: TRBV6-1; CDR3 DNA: TGTGCCAGCAGTGAAGGGGGGCCGGGTGGAAACACCATATATTTT; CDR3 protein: CASSEGGPGGNTIYF
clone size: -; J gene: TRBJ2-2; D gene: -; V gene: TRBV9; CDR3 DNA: TGTGCCAGCAGCGTAGCCCTGAACACCGGGGAGCTGTTTTTT; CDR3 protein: CASSVALNTGELFF
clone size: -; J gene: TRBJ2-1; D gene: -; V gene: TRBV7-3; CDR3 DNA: TGTGCCAGCAGCTTGGTTACTTACAATGAGCAGTTCTTC; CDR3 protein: CASSLVTYNEQFF
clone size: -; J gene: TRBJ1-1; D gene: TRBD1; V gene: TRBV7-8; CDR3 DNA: TGTGCCAGCAGCTTATTTGGACCGGGACAGGGGAACACTGAAGCTTTCTTT; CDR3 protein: CASSLFGPGQGNTEAFF
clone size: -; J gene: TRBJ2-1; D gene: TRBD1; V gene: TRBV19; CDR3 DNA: TGTGCCAGTAGTCTCCGGGACAGGGGCACAACGAGCTCCTACAATGAGCAGTTCTTC; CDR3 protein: CASSLRDRGTTSSYNEQFF
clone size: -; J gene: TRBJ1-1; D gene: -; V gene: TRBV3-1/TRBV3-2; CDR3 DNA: TGTGCCAGCAGTCCTCTTCGGGGGCGAACTGAAGCTTTCTTT; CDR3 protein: CASSPLRGRTEAFF
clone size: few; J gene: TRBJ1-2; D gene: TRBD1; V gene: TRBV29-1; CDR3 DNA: TGCAGCGCTACACAGGGGGCGGATGGCTACACCTTC; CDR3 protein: CSATQGADGYTF
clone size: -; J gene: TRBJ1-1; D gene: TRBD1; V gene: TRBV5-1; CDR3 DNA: TGCGCCAGCAGCCAGGACAGGGGGTCTGAAGCTTTCTTT; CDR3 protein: CASSQDRGSEAFF
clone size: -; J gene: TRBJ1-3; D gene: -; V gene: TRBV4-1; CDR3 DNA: TGCGCCAGCAGCCAGGGTATCTCTGGAAACACCATATATTTT; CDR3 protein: CASSQGISGNTIYF
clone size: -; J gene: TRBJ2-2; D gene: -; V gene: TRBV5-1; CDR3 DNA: TGCGCCAGCAGCTTTTTGGTGGGAGCGACGAACACCGGGGAGCTGTTTTTT; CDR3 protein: CASSFLVGATNTGELFF
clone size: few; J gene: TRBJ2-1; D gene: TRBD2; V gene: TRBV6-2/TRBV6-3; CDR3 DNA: TGTGCCAGCAGTTACTCGTCGGCGGGGGGCATCTACAATGAGCAGTTCTTC; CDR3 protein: CASSYSSAGGIYNEQFF
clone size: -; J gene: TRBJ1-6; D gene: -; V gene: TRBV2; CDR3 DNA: TGTGCCAGCATAAGCTTTTCAGTTCGGCACTATAATTCACCCCTCCACTTT; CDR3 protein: CASISFSVRHYNSPLHF
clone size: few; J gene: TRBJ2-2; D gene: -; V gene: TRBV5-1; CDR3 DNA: TGCGCCAGCAGCCCCCGCACCGCGAACACCGGGGAGCTGTTTTTT; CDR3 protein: CASSPRTANTGELFF
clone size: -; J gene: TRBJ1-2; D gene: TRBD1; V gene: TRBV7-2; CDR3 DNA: TGTGCCAGCAGCTCCGACAGGGGAAACAATGGCTACACCTTC; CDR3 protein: CASSSDRGNNGYTF
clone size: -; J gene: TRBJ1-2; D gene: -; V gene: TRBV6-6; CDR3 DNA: TGTGCCAGCAGCACTAAACAGGAGGTACATGGCTACACCTTC; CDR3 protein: CASSTKQEVHGYTF
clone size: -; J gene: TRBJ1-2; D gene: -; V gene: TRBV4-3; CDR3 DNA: TGCGCCAGCAGCCAAGAGGGAAGGATCCCCTATGGCTACACCTTC; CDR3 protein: CASSQEGRIPYGYTF
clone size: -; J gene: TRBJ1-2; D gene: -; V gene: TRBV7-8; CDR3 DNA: TGTGCCAGCAGCTTACGCGCGGGGGGTCCGTATGGCTACACCTTC; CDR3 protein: CASSLRAGGPYGYTF
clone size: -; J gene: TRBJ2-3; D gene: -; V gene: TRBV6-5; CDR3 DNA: TGTGCCAGCAGTTACGGCGTGGTAGGGACAGATACGCAGTATTTT; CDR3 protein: CASSYGVVGTDTQYF
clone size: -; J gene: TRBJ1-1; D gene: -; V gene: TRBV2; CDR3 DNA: TGTGCCAGCAGGTACAGGGTCAGGTTGGGGAACACTGAAGCTTTCTTT; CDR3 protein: CASRYRVRLGNTEAFF
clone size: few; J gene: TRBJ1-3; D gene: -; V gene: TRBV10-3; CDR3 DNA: TGTGCCATCAGTCGGACGGTCGCTGGAAACACCATATATTTT; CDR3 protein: CAISRTVAGNTIYF
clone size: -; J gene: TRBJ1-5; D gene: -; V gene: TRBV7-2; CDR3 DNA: TGTGCCAGCAGCTTAGACAGTAGCAATCAGCCCCAGCATTTT; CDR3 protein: CASSLDSSNQPQHF